This T cell receptor beta chain originates from a study of blood T cell repertoires in COVID-19. Germline trimming cut 5 bases from V and 2 bases from J; bases unmatched to any gene: 4. Germline assignment: CDR1 SGHTA and CDR2 FQGNSA. The CDR3 totals 16 residues. Assay: immunoSEQ multiplex PCR; the TCRdb copy retains only in-frame clones and omits some. The data hold about 190,000 clones, with approximately 79% observed a single time. The sample taken for sequencing was peripheral blood. The receptor was derived from a man aged 30-40 years with active or convalescent COVID-19. The genes are TRBV7-2 and TRBJ2-3; 13 bases are shared with TRBD2. CDR3 coding DNA: TGTGCCAGCAGCGCGGGACTAGCGGGGTTCACAGATACGCAGTATTTT. It encodes CASSAGLAGFTDTQYF.